The entry below gives a single T cell receptor beta chain sequence along with its context. The source of the sample is a study of regulatory T cells in long-lasting Graves disease. Time point noted: persistent/refractory GD, antithyroid drugs over 5 years with positive TRAb. Making the TCR library involved RNA that had been extracted from PBMCs. TCR beta libraries were built with iRepertoire HTBI primers and Arm-PCR of CDR3 regions. Each CDR3 protein gets one entry after TCRdb re-called the multiplex PCR reads with MiXCR. This sample has some 420,000 distinct CDR3 sequences; 22% occur once, and the top ten carry 10% to 15%. V gave up 0 bases and J gave up 3 bases, with 8 bases separating them. The CDR3 has 13 residues. From germline, CDR1 is GTSNPN and CDR2 SVGIG (reference sequence).

V usage is TRBV30 and J usage is TRBJ1-2; D is undetermined. The specimen was peripheral blood mononuclear cells (PBMCs), collected when the disease was refractory, from a patient treated with antithyroid drugs. This TCR was sampled from a female donor with Graves disease. CDR3 protein: CAWSVIWDYGYTF. DNA of the CDR3: TGTGCCTGGAGTGTAATATGGGACTATGGCTACACCTTC.